Below are 14 T cell receptor beta chains sequenced from a single sample in a study of blood T cell repertoires in COVID-19. Using immunoSEQ multiplex PCR, the repertoire was profiled, and TCRdb retains in-frame clones only, with some absent. The sample has some 28,000 clones, under 85% seen once; the top ten hold almost 40%. The sample was peripheral blood. These receptors came from a man aged 65-85 years with acute or convalescent COVID-19.

The sample holds a few counts of this clone. This chain uses TRBV5-6 with TRBJ2-3; 7 bases line up with TRBD2. J gave up 0 bases and V 2 bases, and 9 bases lay outside the gene matches. CDR3 size: 17 residues. Germline CDR1 SGHDT, CDR2 YYEEEE. The CDR3 region is CASSFKMAGASTDTQYF. For the CDR3, the DNA is TGTGCCAGCAGCTTTAAAATGGCGGGAGCTAGCACAGATACGCAGTATTTT.

The chain links TRBV7-2 to TRBJ1-3; no clear D. V was clipped by 2 bases and J by 2 bases, with 7 bases between them. CDR1 SGHTA and CDR2 FQGNSA come from the germline V gene. The CDR3 consists of 14 residues. The CDR3 is CASSLQNAGNTIYF. The DNA of the CDR3 is TGTGCCAGCAGCTTACAGAACGCTGGAAACACCATATATTTT.

J is TRBJ1-1 and V is TRBV18; D not resolved. Looked up from germline, CDR1 is KGHSH and CDR2 is LQKENI. Trimming took off 3 bases at V and 11 bases at J, with 16 bases between the two ends. This CDR3 has 13 amino acids. The CDR3 spells CASSPEGLVSAFF. The CDR3 region has the DNA TGTGCCAGCTCACCCGAGGGTCTGGTCTCTGCTTTCTTT.

This chain joins TRBV28 and TRBJ1-5; 9 nucleotides align to TRBD1. The ends lost 8 bases at V and 2 bases at J; junction bases unmatched: 13. Germline assignment: CDR1 MDHEN and CDR2 SYDVKM. The CDR3 covers 17 residues. The CDR3 loop is CASEGQGFTWGNQPQHF. The DNA of the CDR3 is TGTGCCAGCGAGGGACAGGGATTTACGTGGGGCAATCAGCCCCAGCATTTT.

The chain carries TRBV9 and TRBJ2-5; tentative D call: TRBD2 (5 bases). The CDR3 consists of 14 residues. Germline CDR1 reads SGDLS; CDR2 reads YYNGEE. V lost 0 bases to trimming and J lost 3 bases, with 9 bases between them. CDR3 sequence (DNA): TGTGCCAGCAGCGTAGGCCCGGGAAAAGAGACCCAGTACTTC. Amino acids: CASSVGPGKETQYF.

The chain uses TRBV18 and TRBJ2-1, with 10 bases identical to TRBD2. CDR1 is KGHSH and CDR2 is LQKENI in the germline V gene. The CDR3 runs 14 residues. With 8 bases clipped from V and 8 bases from J, the junction kept 9 bases outside the gene matches. The CDR3 here is CASRTSGAGDEQFF. CDR3 DNA sequence: TGTGCCAGCCGGACTAGCGGCGCGGGGGATGAGCAGTTCTTC.

The CDR3 DNA sequence: TGTGCCAGCTCACCACGCCTCGGACAGGAAGGGCCCACCGGGGAGCTGTTTTTT. Protein: CASSPRLGQEGPTGELFF. The chain links TRBV18 to TRBJ2-2; the match to TRBD1 covers 7 bases. Trimming at V came to 1 base and at J to 4 bases, leaving 12 bases not matched to a gene. The CDR3 has 18 residues. Germline V CDR1 and CDR2: KGHSH, LQKENI.

This rearrangement joins TRBV30 to TRBJ1-2; no firm D call. The CDR3 is 17 residues long. CDR1 and CDR2 (germline): GTSNPN, SVGIG (reference sequence). V was shortened by 7 bases and J by 4 bases, with 28 bases between the two germline ends. Here the CDR3 reads CASRKESASHLLYGYTF. The CDR3 region has the DNA TGTGCCTCAAGGAAGGAATCAGCGTCTCACCTTCTCTATGGCTACACCTTC.

This chain connects TRBV6-2 or TRBV6-3 to TRBJ1-6; D remains ambiguous. Germline loops: CDR1 MNHEY, CDR2 SVGEGT. This CDR3 region has 16 residues. Trimming took 0 bases from V and 8 from J, leaving 14 bases between them. The CDR3 protein is CASSYSHRFADSPLHF. The CDR3 bases are TGTGCCAGCAGTTACTCGCATCGGTTCGCCGATTCACCCCTCCACTTT.

The chain combines TRBV2 with TRBJ2-1; 9 nucleotides agree with TRBD2. After removal of 4 bases from V and 8 bases from J, the junction contained 9 bases not matched to a gene. Germline CDR1 is SNHLY and CDR2 is FYNNEI. The CDR3 length is 15 residues. The CDR3 DNA is TGTGCCAGCAGTGTTATGGGCGGGGGGGCCCATGAGCAGTTCTTC. This encodes CASSVMGGGAHEQFF.

This clone has just one count. V and J are TRBV7-9 and TRBJ2-1, with 7 positions matching TRBD2. CDR1 SEHNR and CDR2 FQNEAQ come from the germline V gene (reference sequence). The CDR3 sequence is 15 residues long. Trimming took 5 bases from V and 1 from J; bases not matched to a gene: 5. This chain's CDR3 is CASSRDYGSYNEQFF. The CDR3 DNA reads TGTGCCAGCAGCCGGGACTATGGATCCTACAATGAGCAGTTCTTC.

This rearrangement joins TRBV7-8 to TRBJ1-4; no firm D call. The CDR3 runs to 14 residues. Germline V gene lookup returns CDR1 SGHVS and CDR2 FQNEAQ. The V end was cut by 5 bases, the J end by 8 bases, with 15 bases between. The CDR3: CASSLRSVEEKLFF. The DNA for the CDR3 is TGTGCCAGCAGCCTGCGGTCCGTCGAGGAAAAACTGTTTTTT.

This clone has a single count. This sequence joins TRBV10-3 and TRBJ2-5; 8 nucleotides align to TRBD1. The CDR3 contains 13 residues. Per the germline V gene, CDR1 is ENHRY and CDR2 is SYGVKD. Trimming at V came to 7 bases and at J to 1 base, leaving 2 bases not matched to a gene. The CDR3 region has the DNA TGTGCCATCAACGGACAGGGCCAAGAGACCCAGTACTTC. Its protein is CAINGQGQETQYF.

The chain is built from TRBV5-1 and TRBJ2-3; 10 bases map to TRBD1. CDR1 and CDR2 from the germline V gene are SGHRS and YFSETQ. The CDR3 is 16 residues long. With 0 bases clipped from V and 7 bases from J, the junction kept 8 bases outside the gene matches. The CDR3, as DNA: TGCGCCAGCAGCTTGGCCGGGACAGGGGACGTATATACGCAGTATTTT. Translated: CASSLAGTGDVYTQYF.